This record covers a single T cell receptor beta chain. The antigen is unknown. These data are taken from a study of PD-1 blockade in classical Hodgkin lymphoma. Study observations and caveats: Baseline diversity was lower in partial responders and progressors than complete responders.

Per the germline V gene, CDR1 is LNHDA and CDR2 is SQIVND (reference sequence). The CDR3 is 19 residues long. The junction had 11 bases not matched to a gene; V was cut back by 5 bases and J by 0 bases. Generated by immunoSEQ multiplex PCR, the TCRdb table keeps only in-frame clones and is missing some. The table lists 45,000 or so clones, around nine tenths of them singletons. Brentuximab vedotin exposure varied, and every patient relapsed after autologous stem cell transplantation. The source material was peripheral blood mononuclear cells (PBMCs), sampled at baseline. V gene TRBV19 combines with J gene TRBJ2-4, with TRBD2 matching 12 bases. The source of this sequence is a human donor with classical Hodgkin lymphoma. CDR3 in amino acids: CASSEFGLAGPVAKNIQYF. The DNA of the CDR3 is TGTGCCAGTAGTGAGTTTGGACTAGCGGGACCTGTAGCCAAAAACATTCAGTACTTC.